This TCR beta chain was retrieved from a study of blood T cells in healthy people across ages. V was clipped by 5 bases and J by 6 bases, with 8 bases between them. Germline CDR1 is MNHEY and CDR2 is SVGEGT. The CDR3 sequence is 11 residues long. A J-beta primer mix and a sample-barcoded 5' primer were used in a second PCR of roughly 6 to 12 cycles. Each cDNA molecule was tagged by a template-switch adaptor with 12 random nucleotides. From the 5' RACE reads, TCRdb called clonotypes with MiXCR, one entry per CDR3 protein. The sample includes 500,000 to 700,000 distinct CDR3 sequences, 25% to 35% of them seen just once. This clonotype was observed many times. Its antigen is undetermined. General observations from the study: TCR beta diversity per million T cells fell roughly linearly with age. It was not possible, with unsorted PBMCs, to conclusively compare naive and antigen-experienced cells. Estimates of total diversity, which came from one million sequenced T cells, were considered to be underestimates.

The clonotype originates from a woman of 80 years or more in good health. The V gene is TRBV6-2 or TRBV6-3, the J gene TRBJ2-7; no clear D gene. The sequenced material came from blood. The CDR3 reads CASSHTSEQYF. The CDR3 region has the DNA TGTGCCAGCAGTCATACGAGCGAGCAGTACTTC.